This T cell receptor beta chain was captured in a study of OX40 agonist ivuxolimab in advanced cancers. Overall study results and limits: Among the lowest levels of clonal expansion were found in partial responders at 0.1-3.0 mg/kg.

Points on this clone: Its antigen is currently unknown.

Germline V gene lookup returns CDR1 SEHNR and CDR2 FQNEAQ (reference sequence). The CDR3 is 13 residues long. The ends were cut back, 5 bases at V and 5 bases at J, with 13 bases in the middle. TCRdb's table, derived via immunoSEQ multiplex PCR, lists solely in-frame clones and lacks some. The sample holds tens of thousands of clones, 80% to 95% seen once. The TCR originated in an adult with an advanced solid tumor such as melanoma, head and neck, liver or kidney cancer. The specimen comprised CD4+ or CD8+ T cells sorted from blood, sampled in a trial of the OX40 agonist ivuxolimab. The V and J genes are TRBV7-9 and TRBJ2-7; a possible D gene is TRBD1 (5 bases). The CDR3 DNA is TGTGCCAGCAGCCCTAGACAGACTCACGAGCAGTACTTC. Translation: CASSPRQTHEQYF.